This TCR beta chain appears in the sequencing data of a study of control samples from healthy donors and cancer patients. Assay: immunoSEQ multiplex PCR; the TCRdb copy retains only in-frame clones and omits some. This table has some 120,000 clones, about 92% appearing once. This clone was detected once. This receptor was identified in an older man with head and neck cancer. The sample consisted of PBMCs.

The CDR3 bases are TGTGCCAGCAGCTTGACAGGGGCCGGGGAGCTGTTTTTT. Protein product: CASSLTGAGELFF. The chain combines TRBV5-4 with TRBJ2-2; the match to TRBD1 covers 7 bases. The CDR3 contains 13 residues. After removal of 1 base from V and 6 bases from J, the junction contained 0 bases not matched to a gene. Germline V gene lookup returns CDR1 SGHNT and CDR2 YYREEE (reference sequence).